What follows are 18 T cell receptor beta chains derived from one specimen sequenced in a study of Ad26.COV2.S vaccination and SARS-CoV-2 variants. Sample treatment: around 19 received Ad26.COV2.S at low or high dose, single or two shots; roughly 5 received placebo; per-sample allocation not given. Each sample was drawn 63 days after the first injection (of vaccine or placebo). Some clones are missing from TCRdb's copy, which holds only in-frame ones; the method was immunoSEQ multiplex PCR. The data show more than 300,000 clones, about 86% seen once. This sample comprised peripheral blood, obtained in a trial of Ad26.COV2.S vaccine versus placebo. The receptors come from a person aged 18-65 years who received the Ad26.COV2.S COVID-19 vaccine or a placebo.

The rearrangement uses TRBV5-4 and TRBJ2-7; D possibly corresponds to TRBD2 (6 bases). Germline V gene sequence: CDR1 SGHNT, CDR2 YYREEE (reference sequence). CDR3 length: 15 residues. The ends were cut back, 0 bases at V and 0 bases at J, with 10 bases in the middle. The CDR3 region is CASSLGGLISYEQYF. CDR3 sequence (DNA): TGTGCCAGCAGCTTGGGGGGACTGATCTCCTACGAGCAGTACTTC.

The chain joins TRBV19 to TRBJ2-1; a weak D match, TRBD1 (5 bases). Trimming cost V 3 bases and J 4 bases, with 13 bases left between them. CDR1 and CDR2 (germline): LNHDA, SQIVND (reference sequence). The CDR3 contains 15 residues. The CDR3 DNA reads TGTGCCAGTAGTATTAATACAGGTTATTACAATGAGCAGTTCTTC. It specifies CASSINTGYYNEQFF.

This sequence joins TRBV7-6 and TRBJ2-7, with a tentative D call TRBD2 (6 bases). From germline, CDR1 is SGHVS and CDR2 FNYEAQ. The CDR3 consists of 14 residues. V gave up 1 base and J gave up 4 bases, with 11 bases separating them. The CDR3 protein is CASSLVGLLYEQYF. The CDR3 bases are TGTGCCAGCAGCTTAGTGGGACTCTTATACGAGCAGTACTTC.

The V call is TRBV19, the J call TRBJ1-2; the match to TRBD1 covers 9 bases. In germline, CDR1 is LNHDA, CDR2 SQIVND (reference sequence). The CDR3 has 17 residues. V dropped 0 bases and J dropped 8; count of bases not matched to a gene: 13. CDR3 coding DNA: TGTGCCAGTAGTATAGACCGGGACAGGGCAAGAGTTTACGGCTACACCTTC. The encoded protein is CASSIDRDRARVYGYTF.

The CDR3 sequence is CAIRGPLGAPLHF. In DNA, the CDR3 is TGTGCCATCAGGGGACCTCTAGGAGCACCCCTCCACTTT. This chain connects TRBV10-3 to TRBJ1-6; possible D gene TRBD1, 5 bases. The germline CDR1 and CDR2 sequences are ENHRY and SYGVKD. Trimming removed 6 bases from V and 11 bases from J, with 14 bases in between. CDR3 length: 13 amino acids.

The chain is built from TRBV15 and TRBJ1-3; possibly TRBD1 for D (5 bases). The germline V and J ends were trimmed by 0 bases and 3 bases, with 9 bases remaining between them. The CDR3 spans 15 residues. CDR1 and CDR2 from the germline V gene are LNHNV and YYDKDF (reference sequence). CDR3 loop: CATSRDRGRGNTIYF. The CDR3 region has the DNA TGTGCCACCAGCAGAGATCGGGGACGTGGAAACACCATATATTTT. The entire variable domain, with the rest obtained from reference TRBV15 and TRBJ1-3, is as follows: DAMVIQNPRYQVTQFGKPVTLSCSQTLNHNVMYWYQQKSSQAPKLLFHYYDKDFNNEADTPDNFQSRRPNTSFCFLDIRSPGLGDTAMYLCATSRDRGRGNTIYFGEGSWLTVV.

This rearrangement joins TRBV3-1 (or the pseudogene TRBV3-2) to TRBJ2-2; 10 bases line up with TRBD2. V was pared by 3 bases and J by 2 bases, with 9 bases of the junction left unmatched. The V gene's germline CDR1 is LGHDT and CDR2 YNNKEL (reference sequence). The CDR3 is 18 amino acids. The CDR3 DNA sequence: TGTGCCAGCAGCCAGGGCCTAGCGGGGGCGGATAACACCGGGGAGCTGTTTTTT. The encoded protein is CASSQGLAGADNTGELFF.

The rearrangement uses TRBV4-2 and TRBJ1-1; a possible D gene is TRBD1 (6 bases). The germline V gene encodes CDR1 LGHNA and CDR2 YNFKEQ. V was clipped by 1 base and J by 4 bases, with 10 bases between them. This CDR3 has 14 residues. The CDR3 loop reads CASSQGDRSTEAFF. The CDR3 nucleotides are TGTGCCAGCAGCCAAGGCGACAGGAGCACTGAAGCTTTCTTT.

The chain is built from TRBV7-8 and TRBJ1-5; D remains unclear. Per germline, CDR1 SGHVS and CDR2 FQNEAQ. This CDR3 comprises 12 residues. Trimming took off 1 base at V and 5 bases at J, with 3 bases between the two ends. The CDR3 here is CASSLVHQPQHF. CDR3 sequence (DNA): TGTGCCAGCAGCTTAGTCCATCAGCCCCAGCATTTT.

This clone was seen a handful of times. J is TRBJ1-2 and V is TRBV9; D call uncertain. This CDR3 comprises 14 residues. Germline V gene data show CDR1 as SGDLS and CDR2 as YYNGEE. The germline V and J ends were trimmed by 0 bases and 4 bases, with 10 bases remaining between them. The CDR3 loop is CASSVGASIYGYTF. CDR3 DNA: TGTGCCAGCAGCGTAGGCGCCAGCATCTATGGCTACACCTTC.

V usage is TRBV4-1 and J usage is TRBJ1-6; D is uncertain. This CDR3 contains 15 residues. CDR1 and CDR2 from the germline V gene are MGHRA and YSYEKL. Trimming took 0 bases from V and 9 from J, leaving 12 bases between them. This CDR3 reads CASSQDGVEGSPLHF. CDR3 DNA sequence: TGCGCCAGCAGCCAAGACGGGGTTGAGGGTTCACCCCTCCACTTT.

The chain carries TRBV10-3 and TRBJ1-1; D unclear. Germline V gene sequence: CDR1 ENHRY, CDR2 SYGVKD. The CDR3 contains 15 residues. V was trimmed by 1 base and J by 0 bases, leaving 9 bases between them. The CDR3 loop reads CAISEWNALNTEAFF. The CDR3 coding sequence is TGTGCCATCAGTGAGTGGAACGCTCTGAACACTGAAGCTTTCTTT.

The V gene is TRBV19, the J gene TRBJ2-1; 7 bases map to TRBD2. V lost 5 bases to trimming and J lost 10 bases; unmatched junction nucleotides: 8. Germline V gene lookup returns CDR1 LNHDA and CDR2 SQIVND (reference sequence). This CDR3 has 13 residues. The CDR3 DNA sequence: TGTGCCAGTAGTTACACGGGGGGACGAGAGCAGTTCTTC. Translating gives CASSYTGGREQFF.

This chain joins TRBV5-4 and TRBJ2-3, with 12 bases lining up with TRBD2. This CDR3 is built from 20 residues. The V gene's germline CDR1 is SGHNT and CDR2 YYREEE (reference sequence). Losses at the gene ends were 1 base for V and 5 bases for J; bases not matched to a gene: 17. Here the CDR3 reads CASSLPPGASGGDRRDTQYF. The CDR3 DNA follows: TGTGCCAGCAGCTTGCCCCCCGGGGCTAGCGGGGGGGATCGGCGAGATACGCAGTATTTT.

The rearrangement joins TRBV4-3 to TRBJ1-2, with TRBD1 matching 8 bases. Germline V gene data show CDR1 as LGHNA and CDR2 as YSLEER. V shed 0 bases and J 6 bases; nucleotides not matched to a gene: 3. The CDR3 has 14 amino acids. The CDR3 bases are TGCGCCAGCAGCCAAGATTCAGGGGGCGATGGCTACACCTTC. Its protein is CASSQDSGGDGYTF.

The rearrangement uses TRBV3-1 (or the pseudogene TRBV3-2) and TRBJ1-2; D might be TRBD1 (6 bases). The CDR3 contains 15 residues. V lost 3 bases, J lost 4 bases, and 15 bases lay in between. Germline CDR1 is LGHDT and CDR2 is YNNKEL (reference sequence). CDR3: CASSHRIGGLYGYTF. Written as DNA, the CDR3 is TGTGCCAGCAGCCACAGGATTGGGGGCCTCTATGGCTACACCTTC.

The chain links TRBV6-5 to TRBJ1-1, with a tentative D call TRBD1 (5 bases). Trimming took off 7 bases at V and 1 base at J, with 16 bases between the two ends. Germline CDR1 reads MNHEY; CDR2 reads SVGAGI. This CDR3 is built from 15 residues. DNA for the CDR3: TGTGCCAGCACCCCCCTCTCGACAGCGAACACTGAAGCTTTCTTT. Translation: CASTPLSTANTEAFF.

The chain recombines TRBV7-8 with TRBJ1-5; 7 bases agree with TRBD1. V gave up 3 bases and J gave up 3 bases; unmatched junction bases: 2. Germline lookup yields CDR1 SGHVS and CDR2 FQNEAQ. The CDR3 is made up of 14 amino acids. CDR3 sequence (DNA): TGTGCCAGCAGCTTGACAGGGTACAATCAGCCCCAGCATTTT. This codes for CASSLTGYNQPQHF.